Sequencing of this T cell receptor (beta chain) was carried out in a study of T cell clonotyping in hematopoietic cell transplantation (dated by TCRdb to about 2021). With regard to the full study: The study collected around 150 blood samples from some 33 consecutive transplant recipients and their related donors. Recruitment of patients was conducted between 2015 and January 2017, and follow-up was continued until late 2020 or death.

With the immunoSEQ assay, which is a bias-controlled multiplex PCR relying on V- and J-specific primers, TCR beta CDR3 regions were amplified from genomic DNA. A second PCR step added a proprietary barcode and Illumina adapter sequences to the CDR3 amplicons. An Illumina MiSeq instrument was used to sequence the CDR3 libraries. In the authors' own workflow: Export and quality control were done with immunoSEQ Analyzer 3.0, while downstream analyses used R Bioconductor and Immunarch. Only productive rearrangements in the normalized downsampled data set went into calculating the repertoire metrics. In the normalized cohort, a clonotype counted as pathologically expanded if the clonotype was larger than 5 templates. Repertoire diversity was measured with the Inverse Simpson Index. The non-normalized data set was used for CMV-specificity analyses so that all clonotypes could be captured. Here the immuneACCESS table is served through TCRdb, limited to in-frame sequences with V and J called. Missing clones are a known gap in these copies; in checked studies unresolved V genes cover under half, and the rest lacks a known reason. The D gene and trimming were derived from the DNA, and the V and J assignments and clone size from that table. This sample comprises 15,000 or so clones, about two thirds of them detected only once. The ten largest clones add up to approximately 10% of the sample.

Points the paper makes about the study in general: Broader TCR repertoire diversity after transplant was predicted by Inverse Simpson Index values from donors and from recipients before transplant. Just a small fraction of recipient repertoires overlapped with donor repertoires, and more than 95% appeared de novo at the given depth. The sample size was limited and the cells went unsorted, which meant the CD4 and CD8 repertoire contributions could not be told apart. A decrease in recipient TCR diversity was observed after transplant, and a progressive increase in pathologically expanded clonotypes was seen from day 30 to day 180.

Taken with the paper, the label for time point translates to: 30 days after allo-HCT. Recipient blood was collected about 28 days before transplant and at days 30, 100 and 180 after transplant. Using Nuclei Lysis Solution, genomic DNA was extracted from unfractionated peripheral blood mononuclear cells that were either fresh or cryopreserved. CDR1 and CDR2, per the germline V gene, are SGHTS and YDEGEE. The trim is 6 bases for V and 2 bases for J, with a gap of 6 bases between the germline ends. The CDR3 numbers 12 residues from cysteine through phenylalanine. Only the CDR3 part of the read is kept: 36 bases, read in frame from the first base. About this clone: Its recognized antigen is unknown. Base qualities are not at hand, and no much larger clone is one base apart.

The V gene is TRBV5-8 and the J gene is TRBJ1-5, with the identity of the D gene unclear. The sequences come from PBMCs, collected 30 days after allogeneic stem cell transplant. This sequence originates from a male patient in his forties or fifties who had an allogeneic stem cell transplant from an unrelated donor, so T cells may come from the graft donor. Some clones in this sample may be carry-over from other donors' samples. The DNA sequence is as follows: TGTGCCAGCATCCCCGGCAATCAGCCCCAGCATTTT. Its translation reads: CASIPGNQPQHF.